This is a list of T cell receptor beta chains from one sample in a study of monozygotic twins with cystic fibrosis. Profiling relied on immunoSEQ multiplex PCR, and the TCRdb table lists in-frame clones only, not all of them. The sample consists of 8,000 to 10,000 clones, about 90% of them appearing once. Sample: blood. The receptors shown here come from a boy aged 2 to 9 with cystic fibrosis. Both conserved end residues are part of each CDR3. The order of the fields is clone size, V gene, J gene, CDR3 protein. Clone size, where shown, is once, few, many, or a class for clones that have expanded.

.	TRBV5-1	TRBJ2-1	CASSLDLIAVPYNEQFF
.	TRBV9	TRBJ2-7	CASSVQAGALYEQYF
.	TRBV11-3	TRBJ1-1	CASRPTWEGRNTEAFF
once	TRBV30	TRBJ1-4	CAWRQELSANEKLFF
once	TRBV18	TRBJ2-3	CASSPKKGLGTDTQYF
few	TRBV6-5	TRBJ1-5	CASSDSYSNQPQHF
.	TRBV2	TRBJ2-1	CASSVRVGLNEQFF
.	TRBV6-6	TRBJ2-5	CASSYSRTGTGTQYF
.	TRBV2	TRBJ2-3	CASSGNTDTQYF
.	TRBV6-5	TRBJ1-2	CASSPRTRGYGYTF
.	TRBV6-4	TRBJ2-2	CASSDLGQGTGELFF
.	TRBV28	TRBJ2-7	CASSSPGISYEQYF
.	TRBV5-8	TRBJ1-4	CASSVTGEF
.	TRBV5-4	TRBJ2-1	CASRGQYNEQFF
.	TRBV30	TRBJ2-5	CAWTGTGAEETQYF
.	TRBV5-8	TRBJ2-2	CASSLGQVANTGELFF
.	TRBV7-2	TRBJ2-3	CASSLGGASKDTQYF
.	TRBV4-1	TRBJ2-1	CASSLGGAYNEQFF
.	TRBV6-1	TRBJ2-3	CASRRVGSTDTQYF
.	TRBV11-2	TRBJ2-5	CASSLNREETQYF
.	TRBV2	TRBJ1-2	CASRGADGGATNYGYTF
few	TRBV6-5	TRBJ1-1	CASSMPGPTNTEAFF
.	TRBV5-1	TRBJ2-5	CASSLGVGETQYF
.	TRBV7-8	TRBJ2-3	CASSLTSEDTQYF
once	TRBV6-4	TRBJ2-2	CASSTTAGYTGELFF